This T cell receptor (beta chain) was profiled in a study of cytomegalovirus exposure and HLA in healthy donors. Primers for the PCR totalled 60 Vbeta and 13 Jbeta. Libraries were prepared by immunoSEQ multiplex PCR; TCRdb keeps only in-frame clonotypes and omits some of them. The sample features 60,000 to 90,000 clones, with 4.5% to 5% in its top ten. Germline CDR1 is SGHVS and CDR2 is FNYEAQ. Trimming pared 5 bases from V and 3 bases from J, leaving 21 bases between. The length of the CDR3 is 17 residues. The sample was PBMCs. The clonotype originates from a woman in her forties in good health and CMV-seropositive. The chain links TRBV7-6 to TRBJ2-3; weak D call: TRBD2 (6 bases). CDR3 coding DNA: TGTGCCAGCAGCGCCCTGGGCGGGACGCAATTTACAGATACGCAGTATTTT. It yields the protein CASSALGGTQFTDTQYF.